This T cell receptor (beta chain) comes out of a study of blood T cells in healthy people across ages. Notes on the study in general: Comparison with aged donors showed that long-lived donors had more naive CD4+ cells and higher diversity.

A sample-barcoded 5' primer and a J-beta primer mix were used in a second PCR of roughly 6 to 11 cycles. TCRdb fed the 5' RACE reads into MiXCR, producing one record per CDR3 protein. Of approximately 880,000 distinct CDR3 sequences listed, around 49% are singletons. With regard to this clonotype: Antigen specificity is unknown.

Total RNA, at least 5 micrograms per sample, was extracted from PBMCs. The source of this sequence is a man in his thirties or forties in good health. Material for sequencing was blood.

The CDR3 coding sequence is TGTGCCAGCAGTTCGGGACTAGCGGGCGATTTGTACGAGCAGTACTTC. Amino acids: CASSSGLAGDLYEQYF. The chain uses TRBV6-1 and TRBJ2-5, with 12 positions matching TRBD2. The J call is uncertain, as TRBJ2-7 better fits the DNA end. This CDR3 has 16 residues. Germline CDR1 and CDR2: MNHNS and SASEGT.